This entry lists 13 T cell receptor beta chains sequenced from one sample in a study of blood T cell repertoires in COVID-19. The protocol was immunoSEQ multiplex PCR, while the TCRdb copy is restricted to in-frame clones and leaves out a portion. Here the sample spans tens of thousands of clones, more than 65% being singletons. Material: peripheral blood. Source of these receptors: a human donor in a cohort sampled during active COVID-19.

This clone was seen a few times. The chain carries TRBV29-1 and TRBJ1-2, with a tentative D call TRBD1 (6 bases). V lost 3 bases and J lost 5, with 13 bases in between. Looked up from germline, CDR1 is SQVTM and CDR2 is ANQGSEA. There are 13 residues in the CDR3. This CDR3 is CSVEHRASYGYTF. The DNA for the CDR3 is TGCAGCGTTGAGCACAGGGCAAGTTATGGCTACACCTTC.

This clone was counted a few times. The rearrangement uses TRBV3-1 (or the pseudogene TRBV3-2) and TRBJ2-3, with D unclear. Germline assignment: CDR1 LGHDT and CDR2 YNNKEL (reference sequence). V was cut by 4 bases and J by 2 bases, with 7 bases left in between. The CDR3 runs to 13 residues. For the CDR3, the DNA is TGTGCCAGCAGCCCTCCCCTCACAGATACGCAGTATTTT. It yields the protein CASSPPLTDTQYF.

The chain uses TRBV5-4 and TRBJ2-1, with D possibly being TRBD1 (6 bases). The CDR3 runs to 15 residues. The V end was cut by 1 base, the J end by 0 bases, with 8 bases between. Germline CDR1 reads SGHNT; CDR2 reads YYREEE (reference sequence). CDR3 coding DNA: TGTGCCAGCAGCTTGTTAGGGGGCTCCTACAATGAGCAGTTCTTC. This sequence encodes CASSLLGGSYNEQFF.

The gene calls are TRBV4-1 and TRBJ2-7, with 11 bases lining up with TRBD2. With V trimmed by 1 base and J by 3 bases, 11 bases remained unmatched. CDR1 is MGHRA and CDR2 is YSYEKL in the germline V gene. The CDR3 loop spans 18 amino acids. The CDR3 region is CASSQGPPGLAELYEQYF. The CDR3 DNA reads TGCGCCAGCAGCCAAGGCCCCCCGGGACTAGCGGAACTCTACGAGCAGTACTTC.

The genes are TRBV14 and TRBJ1-6; the D gene is possibly TRBD1 (5 bases). This CDR3 has 14 amino acids. Germline CDR1 is SGHDN and CDR2 is FVKESK. V lost 4 bases to trimming and J lost 9 bases, with 13 bases between them. This CDR3 reads CASSPHVGGSPLHF. The CDR3 DNA sequence: TGTGCCAGCAGCCCCCACGTGGGGGGTTCACCCCTCCACTTT. Full variable domain (outside the CDR3, taken from reference TRBV14 and TRBJ1-6): EAGVTQFPSHSVIEKGQTVTLRCDPISGHDNLYWYRRVMGKEIKFLLHFVKESKQDESGMPNNRFLAERTGGTYSTLKVQPAELEDSGVYFCASSPHVGGSPLHFGNGTRLTVT.

This clone was seen just once. This chain links TRBV5-1 with TRBJ1-4; D is possibly TRBD1 (5 bases). The V end lost 7 bases, the J end lost 4 bases, and 14 bases lay between the germline ends. Germline CDR1 reads SGHRS; CDR2 reads YFSETQ. The CDR3 runs 14 residues. CDR3 sequence: CASGQGGGNEKLFF. CDR3 sequence (DNA): TGCGCCAGCGGACAAGGCGGGGGTAATGAAAAACTGTTTTTT. Full variable domain (outside the CDR3, taken from reference TRBV5-1 and TRBJ1-4): KAGVTQTPRYLIKTRGQQVTLSCSPISGHRSVSWYQQTPGQGLQFLFEYFSETQRNKGNFPGRFSGRQFSNSRSEMNVSTLELGDSALYLCASGQGGGNEKLFFGSGTQLSVL.

This chain links TRBV24-1 with TRBJ2-5; the match to TRBD2 covers 10 bases. This CDR3 has 14 amino acids. Trimming took 3 bases from V and 4 from J; bases not matched to a gene: 1. The germline gives CDR1 KGHDR, CDR2 SFDVKD. The CDR3 DNA reads as TGTGCCACCAGTGATAGGACTAGCGGAGAGACCCAGTACTTC. This translates into CATSDRTSGETQYF.

This chain links TRBV6-5 with TRBJ1-5, with 9 bases matching TRBD1. This CDR3 is 14 amino acids long. V was pared by 6 bases and J by 5 bases, with 5 bases of the junction left unmatched. Germline CDR1 is MNHEY and CDR2 is SVGAGI. Here the CDR3 DNA reads TGTGCCAGCAGGACAGGGGGGGATCATCAGCCCCAGCATTTT. Its translation is CASRTGGDHQPQHF.

The chain is built from TRBV4-1 and TRBJ1-6, with no clear D. The CDR3 contains 13 residues. The V and J ends lost 0 bases and 8 bases respectively, with 5 bases between them. Germline V gene sequence: CDR1 MGHRA, CDR2 YSYEKL. The CDR3 protein is CASSQDRDSPLHF. Here the CDR3 DNA reads TGCGCCAGCAGCCAAGACCGGGATTCACCCCTCCACTTT.

The rearrangement joins TRBV5-5 to TRBJ2-7; 7 bases fit TRBD1. The V gene's germline CDR1 is SGHKS and CDR2 YYEKEE (reference sequence). V shed 4 bases and J 2 bases; nucleotides not matched to a gene: 15. This CDR3 spans 17 amino acids. The CDR3 is CASSLSISGTVTYEQYF. CDR3 bases: TGTGCCAGCAGCCTGTCAATTTCCGGGACAGTAACCTACGAGCAGTACTTC.

V gene TRBV3-1 (or the pseudogene TRBV3-2) combines with J gene TRBJ1-1; tentative D call: TRBD1 (5 bases). The germline V gene has CDR1 LGHDT and CDR2 YNNKEL (reference sequence). This CDR3 region has 15 residues. V lost 1 base and J 3 bases, leaving 12 bases between the germline ends. The CDR3 nucleotides read TGTGCCAGCAGCCAAGTTTCCAGGACACACACTGAAGCTTTCTTT. Encoded protein: CASSQVSRTHTEAFF.

This sequence joins TRBV6-2 or TRBV6-3 and TRBJ2-5; the D gene is possibly TRBD2 (6 bases). V was trimmed by 0 bases and J by 5 bases, leaving 10 bases between them. Germline V gene lookup returns CDR1 MNHEY and CDR2 SVGEGT. The CDR3 runs to 14 residues. CDR3 coding DNA: TGTGCCAGCAGTTACTCGGGACTCCCGGAGACCCAGTACTTC. This encodes CASSYSGLPETQYF.

J is TRBJ2-3 and V is TRBV25-1; D perhaps matches TRBD2 (6 bases). Germline assignment: CDR1 MGHDK and CDR2 SYGVNS. Trimming took 7 bases from V and 2 from J, leaving 13 bases between them. The CDR3 is 14 residues long. The CDR3, as DNA: TGTGCCAGCACCCCCCCGGGGGACACAGATACGCAGTATTTT. Protein sequence: CASTPPGDTDTQYF.